Shown below are 28 T cell receptor beta chains from a single sample sequenced in a study of shared clonotypes between healthy human individuals. The data were produced by immunoSEQ multiplex PCR, yet TCRdb's version contains in-frame clones alone and is incomplete. Of 550,000 to 700,000 clones in the sample, about three quarters were seen once. Sequenced: memory CD4+ T cells sorted from blood. Sample subset: CD45RA-negative fraction. The receptors come from a woman aged 25-40 years in good health.

The J gene is TRBJ1-5, the V gene TRBV19; 7 bases match TRBD1. Per germline, CDR1 LNHDA and CDR2 SQIVND (reference sequence). CDR3 size: 16 residues. With V trimmed by 3 bases and J by 2 bases, 7 bases remained unmatched. CDR3 region: CASSMVNRGGNQPQHF. The CDR3 nucleotides read TGTGCCAGTAGTATGGTCAACAGGGGTGGCAATCAGCCCCAGCATTTT.

The chain has TRBV7-6 and TRBJ2-3; TRBD2 matches 8 bases. The CDR3 has 16 residues. The ends lost 5 bases at V and 2 bases at J; junction bases unmatched: 9. CDR1 and CDR2 from the germline V gene are SGHVS and FNYEAQ. CDR3 DNA sequence: TGTGCCAGCAGCCGCTATCAGCGGGAGAACACAGATACGCAGTATTTT. Protein: CASSRYQRENTDTQYF.

The rearrangement links TRBV10-3 to TRBJ2-2, with 7 bases matching TRBD1. This CDR3 contains 13 residues. After removal of 9 bases from V and 5 bases from J, the junction contained 6 bases not matched to a gene. Germline values: CDR1 ENHRY, CDR2 SYGVKD. The CDR3 sequence is CAMQTGVTGELFF. CDR3 coding DNA: TGTGCCATGCAAACAGGGGTTACCGGGGAGCTGTTTTTT.

This clone was recorded only once. The gene calls are TRBV30 and TRBJ2-7; 10 bases are a match to TRBD2. Germline-derived CDR1 and CDR2 are GTSNPN and SVGIG (reference sequence). Trimming took 3 bases from V and 5 from J; bases not matched to a gene: 10. The length of the CDR3 is 15 residues. CDR3 protein: CAWREPSGSINEQYF. CDR3 nucleotides: TGTGCCTGGAGGGAACCTAGCGGGAGTATCAACGAGCAGTACTTC. Full variable domain (missing parts from reference TRBV30 and TRBJ2-7): SQTIHQWPATLVQPVGSPLSLECTVEGTSNPNLYWYRQAAGRGLQLLFYSVGIGQISSEVPQNLSASRPQDRQFILSSKKLLLSDSGFYLCAWREPSGSINEQYFGPGTRLTVT.

The chain employs TRBV29-1 and TRBJ2-1; 10 bases line up with TRBD2. The CDR3 is made up of 16 amino acids. The germline CDR1 and CDR2 sequences are SQVTM and ANQGSEA. Germline trimming cut 2 bases from V and 5 bases from J; bases unmatched to any gene: 9. CDR3 nucleotide sequence: TGCAGCGTTGAATCCTGGACTAGCGGAGGCGACAATGAGCAGTTCTTC. Amino acids: CSVESWTSGGDNEQFF.

The rearrangement uses TRBV7-2 and TRBJ2-1; 10 bases are shared with TRBD2. With 5 bases clipped from V and 7 bases from J, the junction kept 14 bases outside the gene matches. The germline V gene encodes CDR1 SGHTA and CDR2 FQGNSA. CDR3 length equals 17 residues. The CDR3 coding sequence is TGTGCCAGCAGCCAATCGGGTAGTAGCGGGAGGAGGAATGAGCAGTTCTTC. This codes for CASSQSGSSGRRNEQFF.

This chain joins TRBV7-2 and TRBJ2-7; perhaps TRBD1 as D (6 bases). V was pared by 1 base and J by 2 bases, with 12 bases between. There are 15 residues in the CDR3. The germline CDR1 and CDR2 sequences are SGHTA and FQGNSA. In DNA form, the CDR3 reads TGTGCCAGCAGCTTAGTACAGGGACACCCCTACGAGCAGTACTTC. The encoded protein is CASSLVQGHPYEQYF.

This chain connects TRBV28 to TRBJ2-7, with D unresolved. This CDR3 is 13 amino acids long. Looked up from germline, CDR1 is MDHEN and CDR2 is SYDVKM. Trimming pared 2 bases from V and 5 bases from J, leaving 10 bases between. The CDR3 sequence: CASSLRWSHEQYF. For the CDR3, the DNA is TGTGCCAGCAGTTTACGGTGGTCCCACGAGCAGTACTTC. Full variable domain (outside the CDR3, taken from reference TRBV28 and TRBJ2-7): DVKVTQSSRYLVKRTGEKVFLECVQDMDHENMFWYRQDPGLGLRLIYFSYDVKMKEKGDIPEGYSVSREKKERFSLILESASTNQTSMYLCASSLRWSHEQYFGPGTRLTVT.

This chain links TRBV6-1 with TRBJ2-7; maybe TRBD1 (5 bases). The CDR3 runs 12 residues. Germline loops: CDR1 MNHNS, CDR2 SASEGT. Trimming cost V 3 bases and J 6 bases, with 9 bases left between them. The CDR3 loop is CASSDGRVEQYF. CDR3 nucleotide sequence: TGTGCCAGCAGTGACGGCAGGGTCGAGCAGTACTTC.

CDR3 loop: CASSSTSGSHVNEQFF. In DNA, the CDR3 is TGTGCCAGCAGCTCGACTAGCGGGAGTCACGTGAATGAGCAGTTCTTC. The rearrangement joins TRBV11-2 to TRBJ2-1; TRBD2 matches 12 bases. The trim removed 4 bases at V and 7 bases at J, leaving 8 bases unmatched. Germline V gives CDR1 SGHAT, CDR2 FQNNGV. The CDR3 runs 16 residues.

CDR3 in amino acids: CASSQAGNSYEQYF. The CDR3 DNA reads as TGCGCCAGCAGCCAAGCAGGGAACTCCTACGAGCAGTACTTC. The chain joins TRBV5-1 to TRBJ2-7; a possible D gene is TRBD1 (5 bases). Trimming left V 4 bases short and J 0 bases short, with 11 bases between. The CDR3 totals 14 residues. The V gene's germline CDR1 is SGHRS and CDR2 YFSETQ.

This clone turned up a few times. The CDR3 loop reads CASSRARGTAYEQYF. The DNA of the CDR3 is TGTGCCAGCAGCCGAGCCCGGGGAACCGCCTACGAGCAGTACTTC. The V call is TRBV11-2, the J call TRBJ2-7; possibly TRBD2 for D (5 bases). The CDR3 contains 15 residues. Germline V gene lookup returns CDR1 SGHAT and CDR2 FQNNGV. Between the trimmed V and J ends, which lost 5 bases and 2 bases, there was a span of 16 bases.

The V call is TRBV5-1, the J call TRBJ2-1; no definite D call. This CDR3 comprises 16 residues. V gave up 0 bases and J gave up 0 bases, with 10 bases separating them. CDR1 is SGHRS, CDR2 YFSETQ, per germline. This CDR3 is CASSLDETSSYNEQFF. The CDR3 DNA reads as TGCGCCAGCAGCTTGGACGAGACGAGCTCCTACAATGAGCAGTTCTTC.

This chain uses TRBV5-4 with TRBJ2-5; TRBD1 matches at 7 bases. Germline V gene lookup returns CDR1 SGHNT and CDR2 YYREEE (reference sequence). With 3 bases clipped from V and 0 bases from J, the junction kept 5 bases outside the gene matches. The CDR3 extends over 15 amino acids. CDR3 sequence (DNA): TGTGCCAGCAGCTATGGGACAGCAGACCAAGAGACCCAGTACTTC. Translated, it gives CASSYGTADQETQYF. Full variable domain (remainder filled in from reference TRBV5-4 and TRBJ2-5): ETGVTQSPTHLIKTRGQQVTLRCSSQSGHNTVSWYQQALGQGPQFIFQYYREEENGRGNFPPRFSGLQFPNYSSELNVNALELDDSALYLCASSYGTADQETQYFGPGTRLLVL.

The chain has TRBV18 and TRBJ2-7, with TRBD2 identical over 11 bases. The germline gives CDR1 KGHSH, CDR2 LQKENI. CDR3 length: 17 amino acids. V gave up 3 bases and J gave up 1 base; unmatched junction bases: 8. The CDR3 sequence: CASSPFYGTSGSYEQYF. For the CDR3, the DNA is TGTGCCAGCTCACCCTTTTACGGGACTAGCGGTTCCTACGAGCAGTACTTC.

This clone was detected a few times. The J gene is TRBJ2-2, the V gene TRBV6-1, with D uncertain. With 3 bases removed from V and 7 bases from J, the gap between germline ends came to 9 bases. Germline loops: CDR1 MNHNS, CDR2 SASEGT. This CDR3 has 13 amino acids. The CDR3 DNA follows: TGTGCCAGCAGTGACCGTGGTGTCGGGGAGCTGTTTTTT. Translated, it gives CASSDRGVGELFF.

This clone has just a few counts. The same CDR3 can be traced to other DNA sequences in this sample. The V and J genes are TRBV19 and TRBJ1-1; tentative D call: TRBD1 (5 bases). The length of the CDR3 is 13 residues. Germline V gene data show CDR1 as LNHDA and CDR2 as SQIVND (reference sequence). V lost 5 bases, J lost 0 bases, and 7 bases lay in between. CDR3 sequence: CASSWGMNTEAFF. The CDR3 DNA reads TGTGCCAGTAGTTGGGGGATGAACACTGAAGCTTTCTTT.

The chain is built from TRBV27 and TRBJ2-3; D might be TRBD2 (6 bases). Per the germline V gene, CDR1 is MNHEY and CDR2 is SMNVEV (reference sequence). The CDR3 extends over 16 amino acids. V shed 5 bases and J shed 2 bases, with 17 bases lying between them. The CDR3 spells CASSPRDFSFTDTQYF. DNA for the CDR3: TGTGCCAGCAGTCCCCGGGACTTCTCATTCACAGATACGCAGTATTTT.

The chain links TRBV11-2 to TRBJ2-7; TRBD1 aligns across 7 bases. The CDR3 contains 15 residues. The junction had 6 bases not matched to a gene; V was cut back by 2 bases and J by 2 bases. Per germline, CDR1 SGHAT and CDR2 FQNNGV. DNA for the CDR3: TGTGCCAGCAGCTTACCCTGGCAGGGGGCCTACGAGCAGTACTTC. Translating gives CASSLPWQGAYEQYF.

This rearrangement joins TRBV4-2 to TRBJ2-1; no clear D gene. Germline V gene sequence: CDR1 LGHNA, CDR2 YNFKEQ. V gave up 3 bases and J gave up 0 bases, with 15 bases separating them. CDR3 length equals 17 residues. CDR3 residues: CASSHSMIRSSYNEQFF. DNA for the CDR3: TGTGCCAGCAGCCATTCTATGATCAGGAGCTCCTACAATGAGCAGTTCTTC.

This clone occurred once. The genes are TRBV6-6 and TRBJ2-3, with D tentatively TRBD2 (6 bases). The CDR3 is 16 amino acids. The germline V and J ends were trimmed by 2 bases and 6 bases, with 18 bases remaining between them. The germline V gene encodes CDR1 MNHNY and CDR2 SVGAGI (reference sequence). The CDR3 DNA reads TGTGCCAGCAGTTACGGAAGGGCGGGGACGGTTGATACGCAGTATTTT. It translates to CASSYGRAGTVDTQYF.

The chain carries TRBV5-1 and TRBJ1-1; no firm D call. Germline CDR1 SGHRS, CDR2 YFSETQ. Trimming shortened V by 4 bases and J by 7 bases, and 14 bases separated the two germline ends. This CDR3 comprises 13 residues. The CDR3 DNA is TGCGCCAGCAGCGGGCGGACGGCTAATGAAGCTTTCTTT. It codes for CASSGRTANEAFF.

Notes on this clone: This specimen includes other DNA sequences encoding the same CDR3. V usage is TRBV4-2 and J usage is TRBJ2-3; no reliable D call. V gave up 1 base and J gave up 3 bases, with 8 bases separating them. The V gene's germline CDR1 is LGHNA and CDR2 YNFKEQ. This CDR3 is built from 14 residues. DNA of the CDR3: TGTGCCAGCAGCCAAGGAACCTCGACAGATACGCAGTATTTT. Amino acid sequence: CASSQGTSTDTQYF.

The genes are TRBV14 and TRBJ2-4; D gene ambiguous. Germline loops: CDR1 SGHDN, CDR2 FVKESK. V lost 1 base, J lost 9 bases, and 10 bases lay in between. The CDR3 has 13 residues. CDR3 nucleotides: TGTGCCAGCAGCCAAGTTCACGATGGCATTCAGTACTTC. The encoded protein is CASSQVHDGIQYF.

The chain recombines TRBV30 with TRBJ2-7; 8 positions match TRBD2. From germline, CDR1 is GTSNPN and CDR2 SVGIG (reference sequence). V lost 0 bases, J lost 1 base, and 5 bases stayed unmatched. The CDR3 is 15 amino acids. CDR3 residues: CAWSVRGLASYEQYF. The CDR3 DNA reads as TGTGCCTGGAGTGTACGCGGACTAGCATCCTACGAGCAGTACTTC.

The chain has TRBV28 and TRBJ1-5, with D perhaps TRBD1 (6 bases). CDR3 size: 11 residues. The V and J ends lost 8 bases and 4 bases respectively, with 6 bases between them. Per the germline V gene, CDR1 is MDHEN and CDR2 is SYDVKM. The CDR3 reads CASQGNQPQHF. The CDR3 nucleotides are TGTGCCAGCCAGGGGAATCAGCCCCAGCATTTT.

The chain combines TRBV5-1 with TRBJ2-1; 10 bases are shared with TRBD2. V lost 6 bases and J lost 6; bases outside the gene matches: 9. Germline V gene data show CDR1 as SGHRS and CDR2 as YFSETQ. The CDR3 covers 15 residues. The CDR3 DNA reads as TGCGCCAGCACCTTCCTAGCGGGAGCCGGCAATGAGCAGTTCTTC. Amino acids: CASTFLAGAGNEQFF. The full variable domain, its missing parts supplied by reference TRBV5-1 and TRBJ2-1, is KAGVTQTPRYLIKTRGQQVTLSCSPISGHRSVSWYQQTPGQGLQFLFEYFSETQRNKGNFPGRFSGRQFSNSRSEMNVSTLELGDSALYLCASTFLAGAGNEQFFGPGTRLTVL.

The chain joins TRBV6-1 to TRBJ1-5; 8 bases align to TRBD1. In germline, CDR1 is MNHNS, CDR2 SASEGT. Trimming took 3 bases from V and 0 from J; bases not matched to a gene: 10. This CDR3 has 18 residues. CDR3 residues: CASSDKQGVPASNQPQHF. The DNA for the CDR3 is TGTGCCAGCAGTGATAAACAGGGGGTACCTGCTAGCAATCAGCCCCAGCATTTT.